This T cell receptor beta chain was found in a study of CD4 and CD8 cells across lung adenocarcinoma regions. The patients had localized lung adenocarcinoma, a non-small cell subtype. From the PCR reads, TCRdb called clonotypes with MiXCR, one entry per CDR3 protein. In the table there are several thousand distinct CDR3 sequences, around 50% of which are singletons. In its sample, this clonotype was seen once. The CDR3 is 15 residues long. The V gene end was trimmed by 10 bases and the J gene end by 4 bases; junction bases not matched to a gene: 15. CDR1 and CDR2 from the germline V gene are ENHRY and SYGVKD.

The rearrangement joins TRBV10-3 to TRBJ2-5; TRBD1 aligns across 7 bases. Material for sequencing was CD8+ T cells from the center of a lung tumor. This TCR was recovered from a male donor with lung adenocarcinoma. The CD4 and CD8 labels of this study may be unreliable. In DNA form, the CDR3 reads TGTGCCACGGGGCAAGGGGGCCGCGTCCCAGAGACCCAGTACTTC. Protein sequence: CATGQGGRVPETQYF.